Below, one T cell receptor (beta chain) is given with its context. The sample comes from a study of blood T cell repertoires in COVID-19. Overall study: Collection of acute and convalescent COVID-19 samples took place in the United States, Italy and Spain.

Profiling relied on immunoSEQ multiplex PCR, and the TCRdb table lists in-frame clones only, not all of them. Seen here are fewer than 250,000 clones, just under 85% observed once, and the top ten hold approximately 6.3%. The sequenced material came from peripheral blood. This sequence was found in a woman aged 60-70 years with active or convalescent COVID-19.

This CDR3 reads CASSPQTGGNQPQHF. The CDR3 DNA is TGTGCCAGCTCACCACAGACAGGGGGCAATCAGCCCCAGCATTTT. The chain joins TRBV18 to TRBJ1-5, with 8 bases matching TRBD1. CDR3 length equals 15 residues. Trimming took 1 base from V and 2 from J; bases not matched to a gene: 1. The germline CDR1 and CDR2 sequences are KGHSH and LQKENI.